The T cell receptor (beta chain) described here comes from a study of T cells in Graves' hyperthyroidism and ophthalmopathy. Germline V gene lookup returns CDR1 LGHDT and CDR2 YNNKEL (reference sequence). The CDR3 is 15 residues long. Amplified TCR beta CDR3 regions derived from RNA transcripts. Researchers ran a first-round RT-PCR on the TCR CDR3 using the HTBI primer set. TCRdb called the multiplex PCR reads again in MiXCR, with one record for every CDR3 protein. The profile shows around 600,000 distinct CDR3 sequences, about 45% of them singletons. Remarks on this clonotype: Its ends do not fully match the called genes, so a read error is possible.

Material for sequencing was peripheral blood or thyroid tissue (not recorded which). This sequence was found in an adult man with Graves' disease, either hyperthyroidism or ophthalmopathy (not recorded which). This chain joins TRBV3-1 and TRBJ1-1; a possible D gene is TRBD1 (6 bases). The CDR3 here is CASSRGGALNTDAFF. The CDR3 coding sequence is TGTGCCAGCAGCCGCGGGGGCGCCTTGAACACTGACGCTTTCTTT. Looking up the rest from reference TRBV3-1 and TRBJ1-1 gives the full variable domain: DTAVSQTPKYLVTQMGNDKSIKCEQNLGHDTMYWYKQDSKKFLKIMFSYNNKELIINETVPNRFSPKSPDKAHLNLHINSLELGDSAVYFCASSRGGALNTDAFFGQGTRLTVV.